The rows below give T cell receptor beta chains drawn from one sample of a study of T cells expressing NK-cell markers. From its re-call of the 5' RACE reads, TCRdb lists each CDR3 protein once, without DNA. This specimen shows around 470,000 distinct CDR3 sequences; the ten leading clones hold almost 1.5%. Sequencing input: blood T cells: a sorted CD56 or NKG2C T cell subset, CD4+ or CD8+ T cells, or bulk PBMC T cells (not recorded which). The receptors originated from a woman between 45 and 65 years old in good health. CDR3s include the opening cysteine and the closing phenylalanine or tryptophan.

>TRBJ1-5|TRBV9
CASSVDNNQPQHF
>TRBJ2-7|TRBV29-1
CSALGQRSSYEQYF
>TRBJ1-1|TRBV12-3/TRBV12-4
CASSWTGDKSEAFF
>TRBJ1-1|TRBV7-9
CASSYREPGNTEAFF
>TRBJ2-1|TRBV5-6
CASNLEGGPYNEQFF
>TRBJ1-3|TRBV6-5
CASSYSAVSGNTIYF
>TRBJ2-5|TRBV27
CASRPGGNRLIETQYF
>TRBJ1-2|TRBV15
CATSRDHAGLGYTF
>TRBJ2-5|TRBV3-1
CASSHLRTGGAETQYF
>TRBJ2-1|TRBV6-1
CASSEASGNEQFF
>TRBJ2-3|TRBV4-2
CASSHRPSTDTQYF
>TRBJ2-3|TRBV19
CASREDRKASTDTQYF
>TRBJ2-7|TRBV6-1
CASSISLGTGDLEQYF
>TRBJ1-2|TRBV4-2
CASSPTRWDRGSYGYTF
>TRBJ2-2|TRBV7-2
CASSFGGRSGELFF
>TRBJ2-3|TRBV29-1
CSVVLRTSTDTQYF